The rows below give T cell receptor beta chains drawn from one sample of a study of control samples from healthy donors and cancer patients. The table came from immunoSEQ multiplex PCR; TCRdb's copy has only in-frame clones and leaves some out. The sample consists of about 160,000 clones, roughly 95% of them appearing once. The material sequenced was blood. These receptors all come from a woman aged 30 to 39 in good health. Both conserved end residues are part of each CDR3. A D gene is named only where the DNA matches it firmly. Size values are once, few and many counts, or a class for expanded clones, and some rows have none.

v_call	j_call	clone_size	d_call	cdr3_aa	cdr3_nt
TRBV4-1	TRBJ2-1	-	-	CASSQVRLGNEQFF	TGCGCCAGCAGCCAAGTACGATTGGGCAATGAGCAGTTCTTC
TRBV5-5	TRBJ2-5	few	TRBD1	CASSLRDRGFETQYF	TGTGCCAGCAGCCTCCGGGACAGGGGTTTCGAGACCCAGTACTTC
TRBV27	TRBJ1-1	-	-	CAPRRGGTEAFF	TGTGCTCCCAGGCGAGGGGGTACTGAAGCTTTCTTT
TRBV7-9	TRBJ1-1	-	-	CASSRTANTEAFF	TGTGCCAGCAGCCGGACAGCAAACACTGAAGCTTTCTTT
TRBV3-1/TRBV3-2	TRBJ2-2	-	-	CASSPAGRSTGELFF	TGTGCCAGCAGCCCTGCGGGACGGAGCACCGGGGAGCTGTTTTTT
TRBV15	TRBJ2-2	-	TRBD1	CATSIDRVGNTGELFF	TGTGCCACCAGCATAGACAGGGTCGGGAACACCGGGGAGCTGTTTTTT
TRBV19	TRBJ2-2	-	-	CASSNQGSDTGELFF	TGTGCCAGTAGTAACCAGGGGAGCGACACCGGGGAGCTGTTTTTT
TRBV5-1	TRBJ2-3	-	-	CASSPSAGRMFSTDTQYF	TGCGCCAGCAGCCCGAGCGCGGGACGCATGTTTAGCACAGATACGCAGTATTTT
TRBV21-1	TRBJ2-5	once	-	CASSKAARGGETQYF	TGTGCCAGCAGCAAAGCGGCGCGGGGGGGAGAGACCCAGTACTTC
TRBV5-5	TRBJ2-4	-	-	CASSLHSLAKNIQYF	TGTGCCAGCAGCTTACACAGCCTAGCCAAAAACATTCAGTACTTC
TRBV21-1	TRBJ2-7	-	-	CASRTRLADQPVEQYF	TGTGCCAGCAGAACTCGACTAGCGGATCAGCCCGTCGAGCAGTACTTC
TRBV28	TRBJ1-5	-	-	CATSKRAGPNQPQHF	TGTGCCACCAGTAAGCGGGCGGGCCCGAATCAGCCCCAGCATTTT
TRBV27	TRBJ2-7	-	-	CASRDGRMGEQYF	TGTGCCAGCCGGGACGGAAGGATGGGCGAGCAGTACTTC
TRBV19	TRBJ2-7	once	TRBD1	CASSPRGGTGSYEQYF	TGTGCCAGTAGCCCTCGGGGTGGGACAGGGTCCTACGAGCAGTACTTC
TRBV27	TRBJ2-3	-	-	CASKRGGDTQYF	TGTGCCAGCAAAAGGGGAGGAGATACGCAGTATTTT
TRBV12-3/TRBV12-4	TRBJ1-1	-	-	CASTKDRNTEAFF	TGTGCCAGCACCAAAGACAGGAACACTGAAGCTTTCTTT
TRBV30	TRBJ1-5	-	-	CAWSLGEQPQHF	TGTGCCTGGAGTCTGGGGGAACAGCCCCAGCATTTT
TRBV25-1	TRBJ1-1	-	-	CASSEFEGTSLGTEAFF	TGTGCCAGCAGTGAATTCGAGGGGACAAGCTTGGGCACTGAAGCTTTCTTT
TRBV3-1/TRBV3-2	TRBJ2-1	-	-	CASSPRLGGSDEQFF	TGTGCCAGCAGCCCGCGACTAGGGGGTTCGGATGAGCAGTTCTTC
TRBV27	TRBJ1-1	-	TRBD1	CASSHRGNTEAFF	TGTGCCAGCAGTCACAGGGGGAACACTGAAGCTTTCTTT
TRBV28	TRBJ1-2	-	-	CASSFGQGNYGYTF	TGTGCCAGCAGTTTTGGGCAGGGGAACTATGGCTACACCTTC
TRBV7-2	TRBJ2-6	-	-	CASGADGGTYVLTF	TGTGCCAGCGGAGCTGATGGGGGAACGTACGTCCTGACTTTC
TRBV7-2	TRBJ1-3	once	-	CASSLGSRVGNTIYF	TGTGCCAGCAGCTTAGGATCAAGGGTTGGAAACACCATATATTTT
TRBV2	TRBJ2-7	-	-	CATRRGPYEQYF	TGTGCCACCCGACGTGGACCATACGAGCAGTACTTC
TRBV15	TRBJ1-2	-	-	CATSSVRQTLYGYTF	TGTGCCACCAGCAGTGTGAGACAGACCCTCTATGGCTACACCTTC
TRBV2	TRBJ1-5	few	TRBD1	CASRPGTGVSQPQHF	TGTGCCAGCAGACCTGGAACAGGGGTATCTCAGCCCCAGCATTTT
TRBV15	TRBJ2-6	-	-	CATSIRGAGANVLTF	TGTGCCACCAGCATAAGGGGCGCTGGGGCCAACGTCCTGACTTTC
TRBV27	TRBJ1-3	-	-	CASSPRLFTSGNTIYF	TGTGCCAGCAGTCCCCGTTTGTTTACCTCTGGAAACACCATATATTTT
TRBV15	TRBJ2-2	-	-	CATREGTGELFF	TGTGCCACCAGAGAAGGGACCGGGGAGCTGTTTTTT
TRBV12-3/TRBV12-4	TRBJ2-7	-	-	CASSLLDYEQYF	TGTGCCAGCAGTTTACTGGACTACGAGCAGTACTTC
TRBV7-9	TRBJ1-2	-	-	CASSQGVGGYTF	TGTGCCAGCAGCCAGGGTGTTGGTGGCTACACCTTC
TRBV5-4	TRBJ2-4	-	TRBD1	CASSVGDRAKNIQYF	TGTGCCAGCAGCGTGGGGGACAGAGCCAAAAACATTCAGTACTTC
TRBV11-2	TRBJ2-2	-	TRBD2	CASSLDLIAGLGELFF	TGTGCCAGCAGCTTAGATTTAATAGCGGGACTCGGGGAGCTGTTTTTT
TRBV28	TRBJ1-2	-	-	CASSFKGSYGYTF	TGTGCCAGCAGTTTCAAGGGGTCCTATGGCTACACCTTC
TRBV11-3	TRBJ2-1	-	-	CASSPEAYNEQFF	TGTGCCAGCAGCCCTGAAGCCTACAATGAGCAGTTCTTC
TRBV30	TRBJ1-4	-	-	CAWSVSGALTKLFF	TGTGCCTGGAGTGTAAGCGGGGCGTTGACCAAACTGTTTTTT
TRBV2	TRBJ1-2	-	-	CASSEMRSYGYTF	TGTGCCAGCAGTGAAATGCGGAGCTATGGCTACACCTTC
TRBV7-9	TRBJ2-1	-	TRBD2	CASSETSGRYNEQFF	TGTGCCAGCAGTGAGACTAGCGGGAGATACAATGAGCAGTTCTTC
TRBV30	TRBJ2-5	-	TRBD2	CAWSGGGPETQYF	TGTGCCTGGAGTGGGGGGGGTCCGGAGACCCAGTACTTC
TRBV2	TRBJ2-1	-	-	CASSDAGIGGYNEQFF	TGTGCCAGCAGTGACGCCGGGATAGGGGGGTACAATGAGCAGTTCTTC
TRBV11-2	TRBJ2-5	-	-	CASSPFGGGPGETQYF	TGTGCCAGCAGCCCCTTCGGTGGGGGGCCGGGGGAGACCCAGTACTTC
TRBV2	TRBJ2-1	-	TRBD2	CASRDSGLAYNEQFF	TGTGCCAGCAGGGACTCCGGACTAGCCTACAATGAGCAGTTCTTC